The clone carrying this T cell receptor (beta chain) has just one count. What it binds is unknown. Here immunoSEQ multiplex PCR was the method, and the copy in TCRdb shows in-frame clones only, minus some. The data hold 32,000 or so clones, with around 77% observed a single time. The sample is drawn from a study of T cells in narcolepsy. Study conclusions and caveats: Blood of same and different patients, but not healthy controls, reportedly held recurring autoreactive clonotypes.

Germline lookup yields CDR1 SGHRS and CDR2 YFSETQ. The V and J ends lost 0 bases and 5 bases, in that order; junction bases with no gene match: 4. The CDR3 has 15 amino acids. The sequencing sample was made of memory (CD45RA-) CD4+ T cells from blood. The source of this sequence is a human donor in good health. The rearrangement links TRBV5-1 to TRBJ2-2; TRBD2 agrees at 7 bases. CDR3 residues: CASSLGAGETGELFF. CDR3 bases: TGCGCCAGCAGCTTGGGCGCGGGAGAGACCGGGGAGCTGTTTTTT.